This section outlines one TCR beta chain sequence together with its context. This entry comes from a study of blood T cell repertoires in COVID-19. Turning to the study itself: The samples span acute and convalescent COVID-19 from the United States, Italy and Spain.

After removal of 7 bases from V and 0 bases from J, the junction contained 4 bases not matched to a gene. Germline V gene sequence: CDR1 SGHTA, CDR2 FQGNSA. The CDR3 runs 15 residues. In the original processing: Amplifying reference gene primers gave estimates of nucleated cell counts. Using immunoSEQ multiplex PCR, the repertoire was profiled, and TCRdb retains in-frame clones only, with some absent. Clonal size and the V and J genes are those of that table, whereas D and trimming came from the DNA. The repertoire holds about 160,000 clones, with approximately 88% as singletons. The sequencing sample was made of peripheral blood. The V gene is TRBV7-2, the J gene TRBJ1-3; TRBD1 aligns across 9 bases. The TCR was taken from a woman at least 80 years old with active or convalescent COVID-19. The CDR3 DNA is TGTGCCAGCAAGACAGGGGGGGGCTCTGGAAACACCATATATTTT. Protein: CASKTGGGSGNTIYF.